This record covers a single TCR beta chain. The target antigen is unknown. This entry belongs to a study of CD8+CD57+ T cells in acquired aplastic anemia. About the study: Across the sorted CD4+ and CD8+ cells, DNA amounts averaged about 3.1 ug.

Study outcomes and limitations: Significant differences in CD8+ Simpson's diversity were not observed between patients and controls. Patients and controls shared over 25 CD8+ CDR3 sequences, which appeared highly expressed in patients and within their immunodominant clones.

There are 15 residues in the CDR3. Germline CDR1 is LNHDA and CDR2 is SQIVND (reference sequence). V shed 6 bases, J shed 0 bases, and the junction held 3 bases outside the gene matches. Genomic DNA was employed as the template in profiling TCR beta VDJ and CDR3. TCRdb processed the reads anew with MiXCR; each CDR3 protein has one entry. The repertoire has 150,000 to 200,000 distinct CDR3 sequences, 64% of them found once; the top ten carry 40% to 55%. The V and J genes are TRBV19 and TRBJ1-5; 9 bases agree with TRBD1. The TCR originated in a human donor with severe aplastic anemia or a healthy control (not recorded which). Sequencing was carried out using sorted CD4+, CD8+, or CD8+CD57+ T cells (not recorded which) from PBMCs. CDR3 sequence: CASRPQGASNQPQHF. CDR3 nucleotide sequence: TGTGCCAGTAGGCCACAGGGGGCTAGCAATCAGCCCCAGCATTTT.